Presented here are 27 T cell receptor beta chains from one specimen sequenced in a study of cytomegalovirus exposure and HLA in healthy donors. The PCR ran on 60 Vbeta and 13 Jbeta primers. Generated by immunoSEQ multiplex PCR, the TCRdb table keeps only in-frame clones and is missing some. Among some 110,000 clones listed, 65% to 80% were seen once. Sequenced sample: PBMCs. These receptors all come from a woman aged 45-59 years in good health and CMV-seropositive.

The CDR3 protein is CASSQAAGGLQETQYF. In DNA, the CDR3 is TGCGCCAGCAGCCAAGCGGCGGGGGGACTCCAAGAGACCCAGTACTTC. This chain connects TRBV4-1 to TRBJ2-5; 8 bases fit TRBD2. The CDR3 is 16 residues long. The trim removed 1 base at V and 1 base at J, leaving 5 bases unmatched. Germline values: CDR1 MGHRA, CDR2 YSYEKL.

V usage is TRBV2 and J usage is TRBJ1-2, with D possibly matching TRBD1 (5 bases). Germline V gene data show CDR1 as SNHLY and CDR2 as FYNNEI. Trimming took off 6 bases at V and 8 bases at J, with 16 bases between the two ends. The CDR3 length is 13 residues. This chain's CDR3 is CASSREVGYGYTF. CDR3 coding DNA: TGTGCCAGCAGCAGGGAGGTTGGTTACGGCTACACCTTC.

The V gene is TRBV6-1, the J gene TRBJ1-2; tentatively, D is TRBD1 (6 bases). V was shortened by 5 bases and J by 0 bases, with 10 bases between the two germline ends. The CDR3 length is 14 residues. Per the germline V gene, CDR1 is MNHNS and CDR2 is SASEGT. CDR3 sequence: CASSQGQSNYGYTF. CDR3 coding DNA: TGTGCCAGCAGTCAAGGACAGTCTAACTATGGCTACACCTTC.

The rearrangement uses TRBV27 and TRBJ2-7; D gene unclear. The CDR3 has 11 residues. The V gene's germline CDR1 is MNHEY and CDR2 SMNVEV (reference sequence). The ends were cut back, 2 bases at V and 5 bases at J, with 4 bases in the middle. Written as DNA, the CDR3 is TGTGCCAGCAGTTTAATCGACGAGCAGTACTTC. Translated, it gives CASSLIDEQYF.

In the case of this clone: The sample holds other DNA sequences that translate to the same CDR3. The CDR3 is CASSLSGTLYEQYF. In DNA, the CDR3 is TGTGCCAGCAGTTTGTCAGGGACTCTCTACGAGCAGTACTTC. The chain carries TRBV27 and TRBJ2-7, with a possible D match to TRBD2 (6 bases). CDR3 size: 14 residues. Looked up from germline, CDR1 is MNHEY and CDR2 is SMNVEV (reference sequence). Trimming cost V 3 bases and J 3 bases, with 12 bases left between them.

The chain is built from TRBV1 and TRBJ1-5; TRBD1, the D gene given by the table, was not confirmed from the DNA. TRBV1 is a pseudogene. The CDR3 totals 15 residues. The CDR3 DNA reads TGCACCCGACCCACCTATTACAGAATTGATCAGCCCCAGCATTTT. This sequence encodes CTRPTYYRIDQPQHF.

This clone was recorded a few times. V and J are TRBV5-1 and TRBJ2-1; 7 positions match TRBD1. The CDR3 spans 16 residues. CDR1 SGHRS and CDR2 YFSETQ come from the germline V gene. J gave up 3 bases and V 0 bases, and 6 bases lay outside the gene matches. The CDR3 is CASSLVVTGNYNEQFF. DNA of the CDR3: TGCGCCAGCAGCTTGGTCGTGACAGGGAACTACAATGAGCAGTTCTTC.

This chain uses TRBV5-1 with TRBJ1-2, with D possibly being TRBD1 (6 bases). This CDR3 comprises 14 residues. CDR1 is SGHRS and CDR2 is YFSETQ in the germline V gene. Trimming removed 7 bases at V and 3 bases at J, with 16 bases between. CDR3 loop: CASSRAGADYGYTF. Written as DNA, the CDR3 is TGCGCCAGCTCTAGGGCGGGGGCGGACTATGGCTACACCTTC.

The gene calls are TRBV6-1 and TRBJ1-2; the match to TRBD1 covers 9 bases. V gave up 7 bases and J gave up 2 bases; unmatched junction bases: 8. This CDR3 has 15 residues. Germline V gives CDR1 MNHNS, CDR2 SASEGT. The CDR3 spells CASMRAGTGNYGYTF. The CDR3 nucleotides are TGTGCCAGCATGAGGGCCGGGACAGGGAACTATGGCTACACCTTC.

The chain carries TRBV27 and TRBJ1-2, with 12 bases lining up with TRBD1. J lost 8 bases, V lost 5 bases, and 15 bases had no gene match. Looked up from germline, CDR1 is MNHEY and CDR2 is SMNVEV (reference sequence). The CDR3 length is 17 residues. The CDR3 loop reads CASSLIPPGQGAQGYTF. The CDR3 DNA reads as TGTGCCAGCAGTCTAATCCCTCCGGGACAGGGGGCGCAAGGCTACACCTTC.

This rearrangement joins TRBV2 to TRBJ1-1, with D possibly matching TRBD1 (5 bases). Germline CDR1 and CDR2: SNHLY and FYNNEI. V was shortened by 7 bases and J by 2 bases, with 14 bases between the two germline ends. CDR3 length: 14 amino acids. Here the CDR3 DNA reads TGTGCCAGCACGATAAGGGGTGGAAACACTGAAGCTTTCTTT. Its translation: CASTIRGGNTEAFF.

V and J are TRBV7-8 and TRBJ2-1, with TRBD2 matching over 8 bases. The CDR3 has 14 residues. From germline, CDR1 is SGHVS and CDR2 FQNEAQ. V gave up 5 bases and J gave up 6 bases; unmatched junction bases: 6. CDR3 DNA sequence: TGTGCCAGCAGCCCCCTGGCGGGGGGCAATGAGCAGTTCTTC. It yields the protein CASSPLAGGNEQFF.

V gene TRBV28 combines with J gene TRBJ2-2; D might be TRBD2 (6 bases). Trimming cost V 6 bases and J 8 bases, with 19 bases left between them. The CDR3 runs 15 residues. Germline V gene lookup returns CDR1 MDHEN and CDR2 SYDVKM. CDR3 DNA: TGTGCCAGCAGCCCGGCGGGACGGAGAACAGGGGAGCTGTTTTTT. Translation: CASSPAGRRTGELFF.

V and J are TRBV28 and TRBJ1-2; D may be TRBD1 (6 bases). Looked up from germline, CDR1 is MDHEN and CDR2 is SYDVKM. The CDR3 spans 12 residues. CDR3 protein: CGISRGYYGYTF. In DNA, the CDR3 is TGTGGGATCTCGAGGGGGTACTATGGCTACACCTTC.

The CDR3 region has the DNA TGTGCCAGCAGCTCGGGACAGACCCGGAGTTTATACGAGCAGTACTTC. As protein: CASSSGQTRSLYEQYF. The rearrangement links TRBV5-4 to TRBJ2-7; 7 bases are shared with TRBD1. Germline trimming cut 3 bases from V and 4 bases from J; bases unmatched to any gene: 13. The length of the CDR3 is 16 residues. CDR1 is SGHNT and CDR2 is YYREEE in the germline V gene (reference sequence).

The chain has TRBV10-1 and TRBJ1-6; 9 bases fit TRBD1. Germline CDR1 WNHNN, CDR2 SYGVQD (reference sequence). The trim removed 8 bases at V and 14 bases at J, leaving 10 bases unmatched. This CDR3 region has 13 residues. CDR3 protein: CASAGQGLTTLHF. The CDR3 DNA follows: TGCGCCAGCGCGGGACAGGGTTTAACAACCCTCCACTTT.

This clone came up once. CDR3 protein: CASSLFGGSYGYTF. CDR3 sequence (DNA): TGTGCCAGCAGCTTATTCGGAGGGAGCTATGGCTACACCTTC. The chain carries TRBV7-6 and TRBJ1-2; D ambiguous. Germline V gene lookup returns CDR1 SGHVS and CDR2 FNYEAQ. Trimming took 2 bases from V and 4 from J, leaving 11 bases between them. This CDR3 has 14 amino acids.

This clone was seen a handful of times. The CDR3 loop is CASRKSFGGPDTQYF. Here the CDR3 DNA reads TGTGCCAGCAGGAAGTCTTTCGGGGGGCCAGATACGCAGTATTTT. This sequence joins TRBV13 and TRBJ2-3; a weak D match, TRBD2 (7 bases). CDR1 is PRHDT and CDR2 is FYEKMQ in the germline V gene (reference sequence). V was cut by 6 bases and J by 4 bases, with 17 bases left in between. The CDR3 covers 15 residues.

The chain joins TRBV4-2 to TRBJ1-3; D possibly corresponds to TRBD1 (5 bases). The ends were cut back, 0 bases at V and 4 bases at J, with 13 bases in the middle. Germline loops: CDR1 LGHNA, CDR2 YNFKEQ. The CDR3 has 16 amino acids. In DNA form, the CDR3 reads TGTGCCAGCAGCCAAGATGTAGGGGTAGAAGGAAACACCATATATTTT. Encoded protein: CASSQDVGVEGNTIYF.

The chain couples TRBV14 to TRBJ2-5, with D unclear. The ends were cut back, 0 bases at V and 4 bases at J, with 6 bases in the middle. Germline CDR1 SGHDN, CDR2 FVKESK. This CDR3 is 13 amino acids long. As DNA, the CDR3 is TGTGCCAGCAGCCAAGATCTCGGAGAGACCCAGTACTTC. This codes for CASSQDLGETQYF.

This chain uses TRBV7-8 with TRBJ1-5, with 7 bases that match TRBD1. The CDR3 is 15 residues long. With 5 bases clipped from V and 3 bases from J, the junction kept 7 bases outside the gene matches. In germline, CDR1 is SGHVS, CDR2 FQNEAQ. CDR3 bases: TGTGCCAGCAGCACATACAGGGGAAACAATCAGCCCCAGCATTTT. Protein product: CASSTYRGNNQPQHF.

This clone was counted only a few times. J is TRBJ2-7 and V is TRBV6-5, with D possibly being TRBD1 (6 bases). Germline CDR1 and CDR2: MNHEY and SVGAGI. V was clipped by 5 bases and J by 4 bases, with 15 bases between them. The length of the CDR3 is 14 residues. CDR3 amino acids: CASSRDTFAYEQYF. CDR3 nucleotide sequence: TGTGCCAGCAGTCGGGACACCTTCGCGTACGAGCAGTACTTC.

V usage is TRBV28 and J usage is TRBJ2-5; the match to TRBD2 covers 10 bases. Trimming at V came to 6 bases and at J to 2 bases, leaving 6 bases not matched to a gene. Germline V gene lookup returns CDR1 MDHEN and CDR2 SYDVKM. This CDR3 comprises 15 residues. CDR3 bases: TGTGCCAGCAGCCGTAGACTAGCGGGTCAAGAGACCCAGTACTTC. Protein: CASSRRLAGQETQYF.

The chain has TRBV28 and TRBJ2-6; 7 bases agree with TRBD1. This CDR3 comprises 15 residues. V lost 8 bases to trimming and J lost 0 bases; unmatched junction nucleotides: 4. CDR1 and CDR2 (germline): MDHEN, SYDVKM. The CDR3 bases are TGTGCCAGCGGGGCAGGGGGCTCTGGGGCCAACGTCCTGACTTTC. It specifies CASGAGGSGANVLTF.

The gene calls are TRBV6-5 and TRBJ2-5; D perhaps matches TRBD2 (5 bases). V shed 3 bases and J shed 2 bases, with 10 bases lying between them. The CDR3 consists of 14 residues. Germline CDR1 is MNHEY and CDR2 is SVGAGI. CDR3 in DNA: TGTGCCAGCAGTTATCGGGGTAGACAAGAGACCCAGTACTTC. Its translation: CASSYRGRQETQYF.

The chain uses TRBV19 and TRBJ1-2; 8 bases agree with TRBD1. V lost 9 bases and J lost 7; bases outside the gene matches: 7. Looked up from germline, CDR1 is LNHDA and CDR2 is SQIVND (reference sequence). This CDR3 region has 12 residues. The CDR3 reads CASGQGIVGYTF. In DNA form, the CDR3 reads TGTGCCAGCGGACAGGGAATCGTTGGCTACACCTTC.

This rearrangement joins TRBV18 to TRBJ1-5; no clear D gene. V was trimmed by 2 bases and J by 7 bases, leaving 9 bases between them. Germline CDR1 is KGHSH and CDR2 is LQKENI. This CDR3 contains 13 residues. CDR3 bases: TGTGCCAGCTCACCAGGATCGGGACAGCCCCAGCATTTT. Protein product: CASSPGSGQPQHF.